Presented here are 3 T cell receptor beta chains from one specimen sequenced in a study of T cells after posttransplantation cyclophosphamide. Busulfan-fludarabine conditioning, marrow transplant, and cyclophosphamide on days +3 and +4 were administered. TCRdb's copy holds only in-frame clones and misses some; the assay was immunoSEQ multiplex PCR. The data contain some 11,000 clones, approximately 80% of them seen just once; the ten biggest clones take up 15%. The sequences come from PBMCs, collected approximately 2,000 days after allogeneic stem cell transplant with posttransplant cyclophosphamide. The receptor set was obtained from a female patient in her fifties or sixties who received an allogeneic stem cell transplant from a related donor, was CMV-positive, and had no GVHD. The T cells may come from the graft donor.

The CDR3 spells CASPPPTGATYGYTF. The CDR3, as DNA: TGTGCCAGCCCTCCCCCGACAGGGGCAACCTATGGCTACACCTTC. V gene TRBV2 combines with J gene TRBJ1-2, with 8 bases lining up with TRBD1. V lost 8 bases, J lost 4 bases, and 12 bases stayed unmatched. Germline V gives CDR1 SNHLY, CDR2 FYNNEI. The CDR3 has 15 amino acids.

The V gene is TRBV5-1, the J gene TRBJ2-3; D is unresolved. CDR1 and CDR2 from the germline V gene are SGHRS and YFSETQ. The CDR3 loop spans 15 amino acids. V was clipped by 1 base and J by 7 bases, with 16 bases between them. CDR3 DNA: TGCGCCAGCAGCTTGCCTCCACCGAGCGTACATACGCAGTATTTT. Translating it yields CASSLPPPSVHTQYF.

J is TRBJ2-2 and V is TRBV2; D is unclear. The V end lost 4 bases, the J end lost 11 bases, and 14 bases lay between the germline ends. CDR1 is SNHLY, CDR2 FYNNEI, per germline. This CDR3 has 13 residues. The CDR3 sequence is CASSVNRRGELFF. The CDR3 DNA reads TGTGCCAGCAGTGTAAACCGCCGCGGAGAGCTGTTTTTT. Based on the CDR3 plus reference TRBV2 and TRBJ2-2, the full variable domain is EPEVTQTPSHQVTQMGQEVILRCVPISNHLYFYWYRQILGQKVEFLVSFYNNEISEKSEIFDDQFSVERPDGSNFTLKIRSTKLEDSAMYFCASSVNRRGELFFGEGSRLTVL.